The 20 T cell receptor beta chains given below trace back to one sample, sequenced in a study of radiation and T cells in renal cell carcinoma. Produced via immunoSEQ multiplex PCR; TCRdb's table is partial and in-frame only. The sample records 100,000 to 150,000 clones, more than 75% being singletons. Specified time point: blood 2 weeks post-SBRT. Treatment defined: 15 Gy SBRT to primary tumor, nephrectomy 4 weeks later. Sequencing was performed on blood, taken from a patient whose treatment included radiotherapy and nephrectomy. These receptors were obtained from a woman between 70 and 85 years old with renal cell carcinoma.

The chain recombines TRBV7-9 with TRBJ1-4; D uncertain. CDR3 length equals 13 residues. CDR1 SEHNR and CDR2 FQNEAQ come from the germline V gene (reference sequence). Trimming took 3 bases from V and 6 from J, leaving 8 bases between them. This CDR3 reads CASSFFPDEKLFF. In DNA, the CDR3 is TGTGCCAGCAGCTTTTTTCCCGATGAAAAACTGTTTTTT. The whole variable domain, filled in from reference TRBV7-9 and TRBJ1-4, reads DTGVSQNPRHKITKRGQNVTFRCDPISEHNRLYWYRQTLGQGPEFLTYFQNEAQLEKSRLLSDRFSAERPKGSFSTLEIQRTEQGDSAMYLCASSFFPDEKLFFGSGTQLSVL.

The V call is TRBV28, the J call TRBJ2-3, with D possibly being TRBD2 (5 bases). The CDR3 is 14 residues long. In germline, CDR1 is MDHEN, CDR2 SYDVKM. V was cut by 7 bases and J by 0 bases, with 11 bases left in between. The CDR3 nucleotides are TGTGCCAGCACCCGGACTGGAAGCACAGATACGCAGTATTTT. Amino acid sequence: CASTRTGSTDTQYF. Full variable domain (missing parts from reference TRBV28 and TRBJ2-3): DVKVTQSSRYLVKRTGEKVFLECVQDMDHENMFWYRQDPGLGLRLIYFSYDVKMKEKGDIPEGYSVSREKKERFSLILESASTNQTSMYLCASTRTGSTDTQYFGPGTRLTVL.

The rearrangement links TRBV5-1 to TRBJ1-1; weak D call: TRBD1 (5 bases). Germline CDR1 and CDR2: SGHRS and YFSETQ. The V gene lost 4 bases and the J gene lost 3 bases, with 10 bases spanning the gap. The CDR3 covers 13 residues. The DNA for the CDR3 is TGCGCCAGCAGCCCCTGGGGCGACACTGAAGCTTTCTTT. This encodes CASSPWGDTEAFF.

The V call is TRBV7-2, the J call TRBJ2-1; D may be TRBD1 or TRBD2 (5 bases each). Germline V gene sequence: CDR1 SGHTA, CDR2 FQGNSA. This CDR3 region has 16 residues. V was cut by 1 base and J by 0 bases, with 10 bases left in between. The CDR3 DNA sequence: TGTGCCAGCAGCTTAGGGTGGGGGAGCTCCTACAATGAGCAGTTCTTC. This sequence encodes CASSLGWGSSYNEQFF.

A single count supports this clone. This sequence joins TRBV6-6 and TRBJ1-5; tentative D call: TRBD1 (5 bases). This CDR3 comprises 13 residues. V shed 4 bases and J shed 9 bases, with 13 bases lying between them. Germline lookup yields CDR1 MNHNY and CDR2 SVGAGI (reference sequence). The CDR3, as DNA: TGTGCCAGCAGTTTCGAAACGGGGGGGCCCCAGCATTTT. It specifies CASSFETGGPQHF.

This clone was seen a few times. The chain has TRBV6-1 and TRBJ1-2; 7 bases are shared with TRBD1. Trimming cost V 4 bases and J 8 bases; bases outside gene matches: 7. From germline, CDR1 is MNHNS and CDR2 SASEGT. CDR3 length: 13 residues. The CDR3 loop reads CASSATGLAGYTF. In nucleotides, the CDR3 is TGTGCCAGCAGTGCGACAGGGTTGGCGGGCTACACCTTC.

This chain uses TRBV12-5 with TRBJ1-6, with D possibly TRBD1 on 5 matching bases. V lost 0 bases to trimming and J lost 10 bases, with 19 bases between them. The germline CDR1 and CDR2 sequences are LGHNT and FRNRAP. The CDR3 contains 17 residues. CDR3: CASGLVGAEIDGSPLHF. The CDR3 DNA is TGTGCTAGTGGTTTGGTAGGGGCCGAAATTGACGGATCACCCCTCCACTTT.

The chain uses TRBV7-9 and TRBJ1-5, with TRBD1 identical over 9 bases. The CDR3 length is 16 residues. Germline V gene data show CDR1 as SEHNR and CDR2 as FQNEAQ (reference sequence). Losses at the gene ends were 5 bases for V and 4 bases for J; bases not matched to a gene: 9. The CDR3 sequence: CASSRGQGVGNQPQHF. The CDR3 DNA is TGTGCCAGCAGCCGGGGACAGGGTGTGGGGAATCAGCCCCAGCATTTT.

This clone was found once. This sequence joins TRBV7-3 and TRBJ2-1, with D tentatively TRBD1 (5 bases). V dropped 2 bases and J dropped 8 bases, with 13 bases sitting between them. The CDR3 totals 14 residues. Germline CDR1 SGHTA, CDR2 FQGTGA. The CDR3 nucleotides are TGTGCCAGCAGCTTAGGGCACAGGAACTATGAGCAGTTCTTC. Protein product: CASSLGHRNYEQFF.

Notes on this clone: An end of the junction differs from the germline gene, which may be a read error. The V gene is TRBV7-7, the J gene TRBJ2-3; TRBD2 agrees at 7 bases. Germline V CDR1 and CDR2: SSHAT, FNYEAQ (reference sequence). The CDR3 is made up of 14 amino acids. CDR3 in amino acids: CASSPGGSSDTQYF. The CDR3 DNA is TGTGCTAGCAGCCCGGGGGGATCGTCGGATACGCAGTATTTT.

The chain employs TRBV5-1 and TRBJ2-1, with 9 bases fitting TRBD2. This CDR3 is built from 16 residues. Germline CDR1 reads SGHRS; CDR2 reads YFSETQ. V gave up 0 bases and J gave up 7 bases; unmatched junction bases: 8. CDR3: CASSLERAGGVNEQFF. The CDR3 region has the DNA TGCGCCAGCAGCTTGGAGCGAGCGGGGGGAGTTAATGAGCAGTTCTTC. Together with reference TRBV5-1 and TRBJ2-1, the CDR3 gives the full variable domain: KAGVTQTPRYLIKTRGQQVTLSCSPISGHRSVSWYQQTPGQGLQFLFEYFSETQRNKGNFPGRFSGRQFSNSRSEMNVSTLELGDSALYLCASSLERAGGVNEQFFGPGTRLTVL.

The rearrangement joins TRBV30 to TRBJ1-3, with D perhaps TRBD1 (5 bases). Germline assignment: CDR1 GTSNPN and CDR2 SVGIG (reference sequence). This CDR3 region has 13 residues. Trimming stripped 8 bases from V and 0 bases from J, with 11 bases between. This CDR3 is CASQGASGNTIYF. In nucleotides, the CDR3 is TGTGCCAGCCAGGGCGCCTCTGGAAACACCATATATTTT.

J is TRBJ2-6 and V is TRBV11-1; tentative D call: TRBD1 (6 bases). The CDR3 is 18 residues long. Trimming removed 5 bases at V and 1 base at J, with 18 bases between. Germline V CDR1 and CDR2: SGHAT, FQDESV (reference sequence). CDR3 DNA: TGTGCCAGCAGCCGATACAGGGCCAGTGGTTCTGGGGCCAACGTCCTGACTTTC. This gives the protein CASSRYRASGSGANVLTF.

The chain couples TRBV7-9 to TRBJ2-2; unclear D gene. CDR1 and CDR2 (germline): SEHNR, FQNEAQ (reference sequence). V was pared by 5 bases and J by 4 bases, with 8 bases between. This CDR3 has 13 residues. As DNA, the CDR3 is TGTGCCAGCAGCATAGGGCCCACCGGGGAGCTGTTTTTT. It codes for CASSIGPTGELFF.

V gene TRBV6-5 combines with J gene TRBJ1-1; D might be TRBD1 (5 bases). With 6 bases removed from V and 7 bases from J, the gap between germline ends came to 9 bases. The V gene's germline CDR1 is MNHEY and CDR2 SVGAGI. The CDR3 totals 11 residues. DNA of the CDR3: TGTGCCAGCAGGGGGGGGTATGAAGCTTTCTTT. It encodes CASRGGYEAFF.

The chain links TRBV15 to TRBJ1-2; no reliable D call. The CDR3 has 14 amino acids. The V end lost 1 base, the J end lost 0 bases, and 6 bases lay between the germline ends. In germline, CDR1 is LNHNV, CDR2 YYDKDF (reference sequence). CDR3 region: CATSRGQTNYGYTF. The CDR3 nucleotides are TGTGCCACCAGCAGAGGGCAGACTAACTATGGCTACACCTTC.

This clone occurred once. This chain connects TRBV11-2 to TRBJ2-3; TRBD1 matches 9 bases. J gave up 4 bases and V 5 bases, and 16 bases lay outside the gene matches. The CDR3 totals 18 residues. Germline lookup yields CDR1 SGHAT and CDR2 FQNNGV. CDR3 coding DNA: TGTGCCAGCAGCGCGAGGTCACCGGGACAGGGTCTTGCAGATACGCAGTATTTT. It specifies CASSARSPGQGLADTQYF.

This rearrangement joins TRBV7-2 to TRBJ2-3; no clear D. Trimming took 1 base from V and 2 from J, leaving 4 bases between them. The CDR3 contains 13 residues. Germline CDR1 is SGHTA and CDR2 is FQGNSA. Here the CDR3 reads CASSLDITDTQYF. CDR3 in DNA: TGTGCCAGCAGCTTAGACATCACAGATACGCAGTATTTT.

The chain employs TRBV4-2 and TRBJ2-3; D tentatively reads TRBD1 or TRBD2 (7 bases each). CDR1 is LGHNA, CDR2 YNFKEQ, per germline. V shed 5 bases and J shed 3 bases, with 15 bases lying between them. CDR3 size: 15 residues. The DNA of the CDR3 is TGTGCCAGCAGCGGGGAGGGGGCGAGGACAGATACGCAGTATTTT. Translating gives CASSGEGARTDTQYF.

As regards this clone: Within the sample, other DNA sequences also encode this same CDR3. The chain combines TRBV5-4 with TRBJ2-7; 9 bases align to TRBD1. The trim removed 0 bases at V and 2 bases at J, leaving 0 bases unmatched. There are 14 residues in the CDR3. The V gene's germline CDR1 is SGHNT and CDR2 YYREEE (reference sequence). In nucleotides, the CDR3 is TGTGCCAGCAGCTTGGACAGGGGGCCCTACGAGCAGTACTTC. Residues: CASSLDRGPYEQYF.